This T cell receptor beta chain is drawn from a study of OX40 agonist ivuxolimab in advanced cancers. The wider study: In three patients, partial responses were observed, one with hepatocellular carcinoma and two with cutaneous melanoma.

Systemic immunosuppression or autoimmune disease history was grounds to exclude patients. As for this clone: Antigen specificity is unknown.

V was cut by 2 bases and J by 6 bases, with 7 bases left in between. Looked up from germline, CDR1 is SNHLY and CDR2 is FYNNEI. The CDR3 has 12 residues. The method was immunoSEQ multiplex PCR; TCRdb's version includes in-frame clones alone and lacks a portion of them. Of more than 55,000 clones in the sample, approximately 87% are singletons; the top ten hold under 6.5%. Study results and caveats: Partial responders treated at 0.1-3.0 mg/kg exhibited clonal expansion among the lowest measured.

Sequencing used CD4+ or CD8+ T cells sorted from blood, obtained in a trial of the OX40 agonist ivuxolimab. This receptor was identified in an adult with an advanced solid tumor such as melanoma, head and neck, liver or kidney cancer. The gene calls are TRBV2 and TRBJ1-1, with no clear D. DNA for the CDR3: TGTGCCAGCAGTGAAACGGAGGCTGAAGCTTTCTTT. Its protein is CASSETEAEAFF. Supplemented by reference TRBV2 and TRBJ1-1, the full variable domain reads EPEVTQTPSHQVTQMGQEVILRCVPISNHLYFYWYRQILGQKVEFLVSFYNNEISEKSEIFDDQFSVERPDGSNFTLKIRSTKLEDSAMYFCASSETEAEAFFGQGTRLTVV.